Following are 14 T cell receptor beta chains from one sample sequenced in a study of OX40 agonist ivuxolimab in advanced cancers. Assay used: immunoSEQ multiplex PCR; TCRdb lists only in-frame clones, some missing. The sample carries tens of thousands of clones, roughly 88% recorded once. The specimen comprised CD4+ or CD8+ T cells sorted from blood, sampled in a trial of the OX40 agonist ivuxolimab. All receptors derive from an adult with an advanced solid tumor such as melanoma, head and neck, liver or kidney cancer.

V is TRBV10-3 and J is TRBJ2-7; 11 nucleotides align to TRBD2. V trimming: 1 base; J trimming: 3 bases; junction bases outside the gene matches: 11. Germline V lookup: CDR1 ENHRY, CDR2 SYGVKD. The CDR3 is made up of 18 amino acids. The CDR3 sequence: CAISEFSGRALQGYEQYF. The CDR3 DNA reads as TGTGCCATCAGTGAGTTTAGCGGGAGGGCTCTTCAGGGCTACGAGCAGTACTTC.

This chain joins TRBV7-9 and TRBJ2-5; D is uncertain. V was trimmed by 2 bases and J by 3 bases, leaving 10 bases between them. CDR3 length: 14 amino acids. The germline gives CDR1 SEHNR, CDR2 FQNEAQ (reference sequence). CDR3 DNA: TGTGCCAGCAGCTTACGAAACTACGAAGAGACCCAGTACTTC. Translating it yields CASSLRNYEETQYF.

CDR3 residues: CASSVGQGVYEQYF. CDR3 bases: TGTGCCAGCAGTGTCGGACAGGGGGTCTACGAGCAGTACTTC. The chain combines TRBV2 with TRBJ2-7; 10 nucleotides line up with TRBD1. Germline values: CDR1 SNHLY, CDR2 FYNNEI. The CDR3 length is 14 residues. Unmatched junction bases numbered 3, after V lost 4 bases and J lost 3 bases.

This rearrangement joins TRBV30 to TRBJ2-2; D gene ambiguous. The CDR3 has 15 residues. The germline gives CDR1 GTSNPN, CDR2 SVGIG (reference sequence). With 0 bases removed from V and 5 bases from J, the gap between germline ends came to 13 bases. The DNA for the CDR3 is TGTGCCTGGAGTGTCTTCGGTGCAATGACCGGGGAGCTGTTTTTT. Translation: CAWSVFGAMTGELFF.

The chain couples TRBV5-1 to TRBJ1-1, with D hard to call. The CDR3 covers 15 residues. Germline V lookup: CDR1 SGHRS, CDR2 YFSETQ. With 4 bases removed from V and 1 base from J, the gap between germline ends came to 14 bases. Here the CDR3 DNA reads TGCGCCAGCAGCCCAACGTGGGCGGGGAACACTGAAGCTTTCTTT. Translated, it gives CASSPTWAGNTEAFF.

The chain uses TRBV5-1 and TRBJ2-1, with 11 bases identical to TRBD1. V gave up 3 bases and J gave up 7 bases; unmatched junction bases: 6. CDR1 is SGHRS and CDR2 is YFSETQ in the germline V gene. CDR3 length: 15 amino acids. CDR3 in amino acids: CASSSGQGVVNEQFF. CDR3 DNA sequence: TGCGCCAGCAGCTCGGGACAGGGGGTTGTGAATGAGCAGTTCTTC.

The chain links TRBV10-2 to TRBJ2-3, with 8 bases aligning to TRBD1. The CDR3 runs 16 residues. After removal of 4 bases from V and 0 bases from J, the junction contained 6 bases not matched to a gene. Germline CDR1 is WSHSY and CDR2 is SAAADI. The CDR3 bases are TGCGCCAGCAGTGGGACAGGGTTACCTAGCACAGATACGCAGTATTTT. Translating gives CASSGTGLPSTDTQYF.

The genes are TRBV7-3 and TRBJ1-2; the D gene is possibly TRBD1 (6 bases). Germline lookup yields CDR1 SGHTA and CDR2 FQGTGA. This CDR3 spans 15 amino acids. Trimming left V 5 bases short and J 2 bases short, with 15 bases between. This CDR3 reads CASSPQGGPNYGYTF. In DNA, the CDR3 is TGTGCCAGCAGCCCACAAGGGGGACCGAACTATGGCTACACCTTC. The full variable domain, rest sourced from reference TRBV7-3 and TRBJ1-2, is GAGVSQTPSNKVTEKGKYVELRCDPISGHTALYWYRQSLGQGPEFLIYFQGTGAADDSGLPNDRFFAVRPEGSVSTLKIQRTERGDSAVYLCASSPQGGPNYGYTFGSGTRLTVV.

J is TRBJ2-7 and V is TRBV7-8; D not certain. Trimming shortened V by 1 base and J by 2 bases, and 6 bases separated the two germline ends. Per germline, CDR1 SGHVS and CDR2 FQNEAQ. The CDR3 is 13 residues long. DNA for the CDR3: TGTGCCAGCAGCTTAGAGGCCACCTACGAGCAGTACTTC. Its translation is CASSLEATYEQYF.

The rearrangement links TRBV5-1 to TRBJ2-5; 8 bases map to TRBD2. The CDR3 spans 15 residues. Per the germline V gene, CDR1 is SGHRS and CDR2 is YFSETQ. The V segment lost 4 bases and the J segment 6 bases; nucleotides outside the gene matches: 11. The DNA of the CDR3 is TGCGCCAGCAGCGACACGGGGGGGCGCGGACAGACCCAGTACTTC. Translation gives CASSDTGGRGQTQYF.

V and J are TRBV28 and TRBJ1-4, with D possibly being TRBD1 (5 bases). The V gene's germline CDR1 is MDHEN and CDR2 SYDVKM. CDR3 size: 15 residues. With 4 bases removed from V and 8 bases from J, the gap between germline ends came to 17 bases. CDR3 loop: CASSYQGLLGEKLFF. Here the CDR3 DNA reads TGTGCCAGCAGTTACCAGGGACTTCTAGGAGAAAAACTGTTTTTT.

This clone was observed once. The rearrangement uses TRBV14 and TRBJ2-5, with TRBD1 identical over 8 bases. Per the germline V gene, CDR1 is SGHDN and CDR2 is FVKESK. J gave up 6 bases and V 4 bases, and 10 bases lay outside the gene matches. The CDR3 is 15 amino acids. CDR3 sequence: CASSPWMDRDKTQYF. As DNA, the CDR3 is TGTGCCAGCAGCCCCTGGATGGACAGGGATAAGACCCAGTACTTC.

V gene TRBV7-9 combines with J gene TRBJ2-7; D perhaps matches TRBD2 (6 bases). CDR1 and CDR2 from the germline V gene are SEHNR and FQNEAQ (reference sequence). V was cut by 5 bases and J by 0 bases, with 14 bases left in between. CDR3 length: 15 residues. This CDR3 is CASSPGLGGSYEQYF. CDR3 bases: TGTGCCAGCAGCCCGGGCCTCGGGGGCTCCTACGAGCAGTACTTC.

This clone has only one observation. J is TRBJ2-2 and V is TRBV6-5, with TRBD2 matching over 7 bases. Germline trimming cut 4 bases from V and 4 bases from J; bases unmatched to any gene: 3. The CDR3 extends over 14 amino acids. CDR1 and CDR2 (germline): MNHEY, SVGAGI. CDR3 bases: TGTGCCAGCAGTTTGACGGGGGGCACCGGGGAGCTGTTTTTT. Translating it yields CASSLTGGTGELFF.